The TCR beta chain under discussion was sequenced for a study of tissue T cells after allogeneic stem cell transplantation. Whole-study context: Viable blood and marrow gave sorted CD3+ T cells if numbers allowed.

Germline V gene lookup returns CDR1 SGHKS and CDR2 YYEKEE (reference sequence). The V gene end was trimmed by 0 bases and the J gene end by 2 bases; junction bases not matched to a gene: 4. The CDR3 covers 16 residues. General study findings and limits: This small cohort was clinically heterogeneous, and sampling depth was a limitation. Shared clones across patients were few; motif clustering revealed tissue-specific shared signatures.

Comment on this clone: Its antigen remains unidentified.

Measured with immunoSEQ multiplex PCR; TCRdb has only the in-frame clones, and not every one. The sample lists around 40,000 clones, around 90% occurring once. The specimen was blood, collected before transplantation. The source of this sequence is a woman between 40 and 69 years old who later had graft-versus-host disease after an allogeneic stem cell transplant. V gene TRBV5-5 combines with J gene TRBJ2-7; 11 positions match TRBD2. CDR3 nucleotide sequence: TGTGCCAGCAGCTTGGGCTTAGCGGGAGGGACCTACGAGCAGTACTTC. This gives the protein CASSLGLAGGTYEQYF. Full variable domain (rest looked up from reference TRBV5-5 and TRBJ2-7): DAGVTQSPTHLIKTRGQQVTLRCSPISGHKSVSWYQQVLGQGPQFIFQYYEKEERGRGNFPDRFSARQFPNYSSELNVNALLLGDSALYLCASSLGLAGGTYEQYFGPGTRLTVT.